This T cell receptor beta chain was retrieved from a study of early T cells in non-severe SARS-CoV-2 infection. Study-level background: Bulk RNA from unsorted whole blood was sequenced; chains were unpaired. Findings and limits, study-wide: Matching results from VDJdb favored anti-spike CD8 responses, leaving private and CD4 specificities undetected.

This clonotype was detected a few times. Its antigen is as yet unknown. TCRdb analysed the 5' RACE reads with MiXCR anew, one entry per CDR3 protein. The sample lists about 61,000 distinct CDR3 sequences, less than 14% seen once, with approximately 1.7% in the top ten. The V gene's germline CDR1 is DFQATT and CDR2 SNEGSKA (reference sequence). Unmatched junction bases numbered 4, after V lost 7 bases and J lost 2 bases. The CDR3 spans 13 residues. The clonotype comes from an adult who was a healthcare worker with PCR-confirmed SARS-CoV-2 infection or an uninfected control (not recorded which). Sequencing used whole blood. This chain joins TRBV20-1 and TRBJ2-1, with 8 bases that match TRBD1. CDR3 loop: CSVQQGAYNEQFF. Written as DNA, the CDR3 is TGCAGTGTCCAACAGGGGGCCTACAATGAGCAGTTCTTC.